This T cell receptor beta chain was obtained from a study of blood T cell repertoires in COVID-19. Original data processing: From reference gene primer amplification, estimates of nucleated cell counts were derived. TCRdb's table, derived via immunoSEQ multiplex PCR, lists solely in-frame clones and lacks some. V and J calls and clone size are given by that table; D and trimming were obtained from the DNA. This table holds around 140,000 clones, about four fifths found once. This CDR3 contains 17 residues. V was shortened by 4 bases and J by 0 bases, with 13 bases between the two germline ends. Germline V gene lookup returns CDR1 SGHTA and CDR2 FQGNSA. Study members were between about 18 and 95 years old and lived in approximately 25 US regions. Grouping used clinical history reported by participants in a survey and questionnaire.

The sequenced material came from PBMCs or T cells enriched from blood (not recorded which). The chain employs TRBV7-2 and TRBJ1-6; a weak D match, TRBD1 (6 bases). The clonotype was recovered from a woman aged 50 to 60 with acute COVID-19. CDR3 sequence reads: CASSWKQGSSYNSPLHF. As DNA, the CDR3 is TGTGCCAGCAGCTGGAAACAGGGAAGCTCCTATAATTCACCCCTCCACTTT.